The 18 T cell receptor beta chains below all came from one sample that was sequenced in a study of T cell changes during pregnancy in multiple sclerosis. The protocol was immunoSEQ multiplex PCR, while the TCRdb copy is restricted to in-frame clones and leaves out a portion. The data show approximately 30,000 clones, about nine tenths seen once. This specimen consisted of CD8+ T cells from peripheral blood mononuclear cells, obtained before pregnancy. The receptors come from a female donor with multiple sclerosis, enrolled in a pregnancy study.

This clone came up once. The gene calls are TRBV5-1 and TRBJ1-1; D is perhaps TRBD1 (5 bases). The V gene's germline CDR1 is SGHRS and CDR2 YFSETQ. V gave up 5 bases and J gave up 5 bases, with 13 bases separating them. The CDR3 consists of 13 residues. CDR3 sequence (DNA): TGCGCCAGCAGACTCCCCGGGGGGACTGAAGCTTTCTTT. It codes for CASRLPGGTEAFF.

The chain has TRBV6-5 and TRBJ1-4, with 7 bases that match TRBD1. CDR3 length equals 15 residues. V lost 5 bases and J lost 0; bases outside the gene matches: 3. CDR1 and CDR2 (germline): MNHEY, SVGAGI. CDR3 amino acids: CASSRTGSTNEKLFF. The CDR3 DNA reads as TGTGCCAGCAGTCGGACAGGTTCAACTAATGAAAAACTGTTTTTT.

The CDR3 loop reads CASTGTGANVLTF. Here the CDR3 DNA reads TGTGCCAGCACAGGGACTGGGGCCAACGTCCTGACTTTC. This chain connects TRBV19 to TRBJ2-6; tentatively, D is TRBD1 (6 bases). Germline CDR1 reads LNHDA; CDR2 reads SQIVND (reference sequence). This CDR3 is built from 13 residues. V was cut by 9 bases and J by 2 bases, with 8 bases left in between.

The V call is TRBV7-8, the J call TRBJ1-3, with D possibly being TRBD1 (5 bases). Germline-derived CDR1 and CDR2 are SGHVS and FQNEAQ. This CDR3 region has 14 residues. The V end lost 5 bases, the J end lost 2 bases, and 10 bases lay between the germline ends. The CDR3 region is CASSGRGTGNTIYF. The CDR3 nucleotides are TGTGCCAGCAGCGGGAGGGGTACTGGAAACACCATATATTTT.

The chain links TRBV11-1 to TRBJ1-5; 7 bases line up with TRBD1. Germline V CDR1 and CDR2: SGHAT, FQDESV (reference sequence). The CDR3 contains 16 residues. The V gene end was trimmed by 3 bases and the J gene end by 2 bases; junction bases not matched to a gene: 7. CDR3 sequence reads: CASSLVQGYGNQPQHF. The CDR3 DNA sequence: TGTGCCAGCAGCTTGGTACAGGGGTATGGCAATCAGCCCCAGCATTTT.

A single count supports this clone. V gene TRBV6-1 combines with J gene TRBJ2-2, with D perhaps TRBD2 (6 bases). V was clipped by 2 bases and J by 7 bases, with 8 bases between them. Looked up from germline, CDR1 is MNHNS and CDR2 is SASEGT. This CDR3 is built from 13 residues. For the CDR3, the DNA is TGTGCCAGCAGTGAACGGGAGAACGGGGAGCTGTTTTTT. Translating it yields CASSERENGELFF.

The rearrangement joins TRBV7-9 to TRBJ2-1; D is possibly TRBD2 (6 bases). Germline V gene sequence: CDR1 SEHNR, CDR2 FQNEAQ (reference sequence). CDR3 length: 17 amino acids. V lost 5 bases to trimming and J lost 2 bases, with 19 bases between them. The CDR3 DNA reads TGTGCCAGCAGCCCGCGGACGGAGGGACCACCCTACAATGAGCAGTTCTTC. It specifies CASSPRTEGPPYNEQFF. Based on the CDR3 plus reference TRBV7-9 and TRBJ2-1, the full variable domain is DTGVSQNPRHKITKRGQNVTFRCDPISEHNRLYWYRQTLGQGPEFLTYFQNEAQLEKSRLLSDRFSAERPKGSFSTLEIQRTEQGDSAMYLCASSPRTEGPPYNEQFFGPGTRLTVL.

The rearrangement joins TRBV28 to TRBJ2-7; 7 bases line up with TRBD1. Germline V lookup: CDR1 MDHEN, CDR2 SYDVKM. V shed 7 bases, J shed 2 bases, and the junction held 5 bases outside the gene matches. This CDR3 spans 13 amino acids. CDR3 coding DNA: TGTGCCAGCACCTGGCAGGGGGCCTACGAGCAGTACTTC. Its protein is CASTWQGAYEQYF.

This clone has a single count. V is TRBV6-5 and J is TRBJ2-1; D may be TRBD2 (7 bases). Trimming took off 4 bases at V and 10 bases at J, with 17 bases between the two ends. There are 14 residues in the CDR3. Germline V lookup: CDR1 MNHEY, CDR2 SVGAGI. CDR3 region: CASSLGLGGREQFF. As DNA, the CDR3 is TGTGCCAGCAGTTTGGGCCTGGGGGGGCGGGAGCAGTTCTTC.

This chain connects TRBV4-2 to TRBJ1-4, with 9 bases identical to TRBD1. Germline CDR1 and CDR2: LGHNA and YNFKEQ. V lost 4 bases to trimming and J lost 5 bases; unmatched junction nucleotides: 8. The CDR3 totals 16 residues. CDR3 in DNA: TGTGCCAGCAGCCTAACAGAGGGACAGGGAAATGAAAAACTGTTTTTT. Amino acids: CASSLTEGQGNEKLFF.

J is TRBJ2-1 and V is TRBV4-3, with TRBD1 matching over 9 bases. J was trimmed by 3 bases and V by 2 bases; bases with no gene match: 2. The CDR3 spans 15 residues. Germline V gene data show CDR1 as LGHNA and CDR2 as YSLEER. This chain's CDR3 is CASSQTGGYYNEQFF. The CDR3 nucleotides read TGCGCCAGCAGCCAAACAGGGGGCTACTACAATGAGCAGTTCTTC.

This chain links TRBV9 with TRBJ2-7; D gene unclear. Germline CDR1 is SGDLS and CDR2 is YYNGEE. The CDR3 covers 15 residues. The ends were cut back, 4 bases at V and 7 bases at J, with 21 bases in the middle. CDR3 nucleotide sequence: TGTGCCAGCAGCCCCCTGGCAGGCCTATCTCGTGAGCAGTACTTC. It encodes CASSPLAGLSREQYF.

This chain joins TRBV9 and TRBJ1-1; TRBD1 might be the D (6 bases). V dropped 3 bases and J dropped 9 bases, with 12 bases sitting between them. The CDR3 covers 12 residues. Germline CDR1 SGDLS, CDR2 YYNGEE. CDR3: CASSGTEPQAFF. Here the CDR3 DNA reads TGTGCCAGCAGCGGGACAGAACCGCAAGCTTTCTTT. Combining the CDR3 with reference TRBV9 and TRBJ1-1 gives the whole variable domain DSGVTQTPKHLITATGQRVTLRCSPRSGDLSVYWYQQSLDQGLQFLIQYYNGEERAKGNILERFSAQQFPDLHSELNLSSLELGDSALYFCASSGTEPQAFFGQGTRLTVV.

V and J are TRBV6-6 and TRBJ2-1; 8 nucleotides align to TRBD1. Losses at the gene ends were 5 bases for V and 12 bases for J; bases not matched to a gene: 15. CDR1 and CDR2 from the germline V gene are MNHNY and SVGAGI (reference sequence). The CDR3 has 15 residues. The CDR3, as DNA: TGTGCCAGCAGTACAGGACAGGGTTTTAGGCAGCGGCAGTTCTTC. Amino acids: CASSTGQGFRQRQFF.

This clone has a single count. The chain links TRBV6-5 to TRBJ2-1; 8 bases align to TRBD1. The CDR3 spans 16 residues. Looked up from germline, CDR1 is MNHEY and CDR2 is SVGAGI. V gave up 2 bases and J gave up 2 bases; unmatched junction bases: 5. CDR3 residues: CASSYGQGITYNEQFF. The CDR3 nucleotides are TGTGCCAGCAGTTACGGACAGGGTATAACCTACAATGAGCAGTTCTTC.

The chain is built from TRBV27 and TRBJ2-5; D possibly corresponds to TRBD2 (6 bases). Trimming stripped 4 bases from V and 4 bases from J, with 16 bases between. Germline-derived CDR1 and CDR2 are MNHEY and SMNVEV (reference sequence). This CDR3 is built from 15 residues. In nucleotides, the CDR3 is TGTGCCAGCAGTTCTAGAGCGGGTAGGGGAGAGACCCAGTACTTC. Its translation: CASSSRAGRGETQYF.

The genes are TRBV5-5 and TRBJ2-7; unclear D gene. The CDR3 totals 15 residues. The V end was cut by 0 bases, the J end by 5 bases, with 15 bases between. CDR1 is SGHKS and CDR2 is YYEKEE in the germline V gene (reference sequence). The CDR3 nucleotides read TGTGCCAGCAGCTTGGAGACACCCACCCTCGACGAGCAGTACTTC. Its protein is CASSLETPTLDEQYF.

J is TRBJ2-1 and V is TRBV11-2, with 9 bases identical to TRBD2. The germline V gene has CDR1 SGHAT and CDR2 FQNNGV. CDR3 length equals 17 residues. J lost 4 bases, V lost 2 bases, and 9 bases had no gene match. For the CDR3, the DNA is TGTGCCAGCAGCTTAAAAGGCGGGACTAGCAGGTACAATGAGCAGTTCTTC. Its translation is CASSLKGGTSRYNEQFF.